The TCR beta chain under discussion was sequenced for a study of shared clonotypes between healthy human individuals. The V end lost 6 bases, the J end lost 2 bases, and 10 bases lay between the germline ends. Germline-derived CDR1 and CDR2 are MNHNS and SASEGT. The CDR3 sequence is 14 residues long. The authors loaded about 200 ng DNA, 30,000 to 35,000 T cell genomes, into sorted-subset replicate PCRs. Clones were read by immunoSEQ multiplex PCR, and TCRdb kept only the in-frame ones, dropping some. The data hold more than 900,000 clones, with 78% observed a single time. The genes are TRBV6-1 and TRBJ2-2, with D possibly being TRBD1 or TRBD2 (5 bases each). The origin of this receptor is a man between 18 and 35 years old in good health. Some clones in this sample may be carry-over from other donors' samples. Sequencing was performed on memory CD4+ T cells from PBMCs. Subset specified: CD45RA-negative fraction. CDR3 DNA: TGTGCCAGCAGCCGGGACCCAAACACCGGGGAGCTGTTTTTT. This sequence encodes CASSRDPNTGELFF.